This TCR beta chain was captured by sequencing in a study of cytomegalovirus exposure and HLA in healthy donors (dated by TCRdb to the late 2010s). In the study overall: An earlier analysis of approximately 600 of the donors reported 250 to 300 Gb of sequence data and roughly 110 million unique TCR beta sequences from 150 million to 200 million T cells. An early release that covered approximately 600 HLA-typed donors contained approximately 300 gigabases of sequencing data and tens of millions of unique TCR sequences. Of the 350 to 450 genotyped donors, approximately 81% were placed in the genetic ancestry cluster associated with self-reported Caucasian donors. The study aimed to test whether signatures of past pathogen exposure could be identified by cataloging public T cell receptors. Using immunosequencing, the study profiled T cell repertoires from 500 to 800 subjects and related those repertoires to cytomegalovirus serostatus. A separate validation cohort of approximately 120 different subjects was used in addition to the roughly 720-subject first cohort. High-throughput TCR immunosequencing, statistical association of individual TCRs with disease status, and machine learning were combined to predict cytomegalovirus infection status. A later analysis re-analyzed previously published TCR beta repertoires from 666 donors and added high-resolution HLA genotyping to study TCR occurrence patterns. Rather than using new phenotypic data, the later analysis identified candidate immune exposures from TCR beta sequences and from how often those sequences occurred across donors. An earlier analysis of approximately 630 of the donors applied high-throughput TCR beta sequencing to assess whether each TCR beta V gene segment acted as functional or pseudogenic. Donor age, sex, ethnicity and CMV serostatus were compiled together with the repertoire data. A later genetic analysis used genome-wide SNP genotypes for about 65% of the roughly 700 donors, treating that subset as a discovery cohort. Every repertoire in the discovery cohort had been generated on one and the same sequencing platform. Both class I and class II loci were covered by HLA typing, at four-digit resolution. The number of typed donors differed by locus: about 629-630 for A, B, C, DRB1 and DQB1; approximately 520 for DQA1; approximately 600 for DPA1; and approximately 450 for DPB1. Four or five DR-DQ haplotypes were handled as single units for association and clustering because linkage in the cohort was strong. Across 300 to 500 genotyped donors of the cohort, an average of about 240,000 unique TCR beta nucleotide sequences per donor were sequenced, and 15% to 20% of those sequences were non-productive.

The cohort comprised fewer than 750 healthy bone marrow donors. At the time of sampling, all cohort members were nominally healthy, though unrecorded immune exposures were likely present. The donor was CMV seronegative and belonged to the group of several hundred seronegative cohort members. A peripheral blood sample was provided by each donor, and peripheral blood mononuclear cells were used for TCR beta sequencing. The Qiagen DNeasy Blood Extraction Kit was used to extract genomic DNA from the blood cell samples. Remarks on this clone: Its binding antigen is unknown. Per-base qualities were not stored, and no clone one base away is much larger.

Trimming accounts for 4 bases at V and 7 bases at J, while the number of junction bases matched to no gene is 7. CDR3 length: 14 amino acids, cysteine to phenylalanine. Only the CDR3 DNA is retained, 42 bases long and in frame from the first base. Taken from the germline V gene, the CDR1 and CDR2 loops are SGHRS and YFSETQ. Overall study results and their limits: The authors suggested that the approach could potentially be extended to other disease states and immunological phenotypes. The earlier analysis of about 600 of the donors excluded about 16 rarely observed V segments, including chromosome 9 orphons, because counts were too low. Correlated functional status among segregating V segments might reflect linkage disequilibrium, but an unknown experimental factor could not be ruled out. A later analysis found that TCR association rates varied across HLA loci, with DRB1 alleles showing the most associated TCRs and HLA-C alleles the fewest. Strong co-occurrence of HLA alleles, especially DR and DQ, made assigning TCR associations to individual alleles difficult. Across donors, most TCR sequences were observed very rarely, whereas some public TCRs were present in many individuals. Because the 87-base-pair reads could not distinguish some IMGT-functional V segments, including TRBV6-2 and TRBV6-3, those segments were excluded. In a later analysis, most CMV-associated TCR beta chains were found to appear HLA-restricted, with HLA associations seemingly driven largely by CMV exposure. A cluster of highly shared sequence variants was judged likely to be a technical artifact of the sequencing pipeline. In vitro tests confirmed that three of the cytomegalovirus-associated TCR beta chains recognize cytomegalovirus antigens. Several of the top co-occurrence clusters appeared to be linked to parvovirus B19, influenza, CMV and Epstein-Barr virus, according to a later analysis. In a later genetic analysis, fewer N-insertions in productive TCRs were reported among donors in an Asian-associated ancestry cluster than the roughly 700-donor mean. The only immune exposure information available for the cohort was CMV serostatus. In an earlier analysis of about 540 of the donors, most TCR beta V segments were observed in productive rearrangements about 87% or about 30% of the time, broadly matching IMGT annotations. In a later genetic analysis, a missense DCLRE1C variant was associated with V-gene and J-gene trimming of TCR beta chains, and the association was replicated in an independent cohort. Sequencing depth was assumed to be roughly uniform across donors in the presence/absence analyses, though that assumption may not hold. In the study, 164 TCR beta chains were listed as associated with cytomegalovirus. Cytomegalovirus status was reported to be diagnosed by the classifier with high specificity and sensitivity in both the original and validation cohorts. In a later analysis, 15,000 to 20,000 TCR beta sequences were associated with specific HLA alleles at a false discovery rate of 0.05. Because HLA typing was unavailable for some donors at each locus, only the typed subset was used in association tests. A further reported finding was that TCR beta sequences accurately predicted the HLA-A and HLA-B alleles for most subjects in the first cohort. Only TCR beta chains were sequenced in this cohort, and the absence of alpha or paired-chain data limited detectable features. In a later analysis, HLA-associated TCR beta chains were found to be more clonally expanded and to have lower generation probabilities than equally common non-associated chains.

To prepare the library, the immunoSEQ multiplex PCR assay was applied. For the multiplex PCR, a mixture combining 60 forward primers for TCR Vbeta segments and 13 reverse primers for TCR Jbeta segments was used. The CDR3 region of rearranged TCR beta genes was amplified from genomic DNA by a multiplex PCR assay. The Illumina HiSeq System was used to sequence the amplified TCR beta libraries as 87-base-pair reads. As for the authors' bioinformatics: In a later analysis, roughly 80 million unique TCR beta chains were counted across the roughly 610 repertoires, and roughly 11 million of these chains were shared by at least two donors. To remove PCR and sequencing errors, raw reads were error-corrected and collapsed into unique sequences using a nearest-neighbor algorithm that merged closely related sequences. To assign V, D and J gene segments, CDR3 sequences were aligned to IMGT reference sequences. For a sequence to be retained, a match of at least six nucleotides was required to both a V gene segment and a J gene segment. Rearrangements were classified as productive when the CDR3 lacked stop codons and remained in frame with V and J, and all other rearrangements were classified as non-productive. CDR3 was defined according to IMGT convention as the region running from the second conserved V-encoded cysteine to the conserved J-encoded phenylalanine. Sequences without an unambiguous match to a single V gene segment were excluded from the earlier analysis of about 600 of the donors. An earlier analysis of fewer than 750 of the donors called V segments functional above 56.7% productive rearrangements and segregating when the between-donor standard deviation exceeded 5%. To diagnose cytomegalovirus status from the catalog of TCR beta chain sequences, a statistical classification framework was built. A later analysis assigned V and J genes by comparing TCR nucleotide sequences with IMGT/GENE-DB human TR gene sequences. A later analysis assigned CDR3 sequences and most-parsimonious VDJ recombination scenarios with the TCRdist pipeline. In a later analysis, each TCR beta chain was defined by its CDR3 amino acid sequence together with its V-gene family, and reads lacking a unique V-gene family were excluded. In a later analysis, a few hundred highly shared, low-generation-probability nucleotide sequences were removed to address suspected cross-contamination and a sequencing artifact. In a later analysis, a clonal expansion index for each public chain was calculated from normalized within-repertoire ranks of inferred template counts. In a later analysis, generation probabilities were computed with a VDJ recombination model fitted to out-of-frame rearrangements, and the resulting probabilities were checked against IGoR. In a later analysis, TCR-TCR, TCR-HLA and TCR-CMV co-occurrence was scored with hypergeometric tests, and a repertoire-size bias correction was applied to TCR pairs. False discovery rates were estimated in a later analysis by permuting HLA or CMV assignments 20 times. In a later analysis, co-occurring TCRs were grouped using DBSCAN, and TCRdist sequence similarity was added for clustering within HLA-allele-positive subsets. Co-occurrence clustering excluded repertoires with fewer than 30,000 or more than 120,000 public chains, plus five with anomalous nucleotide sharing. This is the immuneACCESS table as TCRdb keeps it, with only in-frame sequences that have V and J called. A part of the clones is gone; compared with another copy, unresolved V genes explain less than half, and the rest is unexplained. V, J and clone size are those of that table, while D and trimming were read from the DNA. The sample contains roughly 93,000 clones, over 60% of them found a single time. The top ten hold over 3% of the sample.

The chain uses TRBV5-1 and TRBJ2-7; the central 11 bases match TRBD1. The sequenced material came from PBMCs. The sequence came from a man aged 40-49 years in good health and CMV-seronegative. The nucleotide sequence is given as TGCGCCAGCAGCACGGGACAGGGGGATAGAGAGCAGTACTTC. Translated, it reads CASSTGQGDREQYF.